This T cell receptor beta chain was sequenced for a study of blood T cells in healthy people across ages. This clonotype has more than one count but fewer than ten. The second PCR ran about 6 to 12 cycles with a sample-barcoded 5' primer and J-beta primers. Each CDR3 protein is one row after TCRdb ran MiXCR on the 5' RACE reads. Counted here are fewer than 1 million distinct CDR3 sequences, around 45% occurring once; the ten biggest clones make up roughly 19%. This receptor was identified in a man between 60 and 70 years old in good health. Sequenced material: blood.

CDR3 sequence reads: CSARAAAGGYEQYF. The CDR3 region has the DNA TGCAGTGCTAGAGCCGCCGCAGGGGGTTACGAGCAGTACTTC. The chain has TRBV20-1 and TRBJ2-7, with 7 bases identical to TRBD1. The CDR3 covers 14 residues. Trimming cost V 1 base and J 4 bases; bases outside gene matches: 7. Germline-derived CDR1 and CDR2 are DFQATT and SNEGSKA (reference sequence).